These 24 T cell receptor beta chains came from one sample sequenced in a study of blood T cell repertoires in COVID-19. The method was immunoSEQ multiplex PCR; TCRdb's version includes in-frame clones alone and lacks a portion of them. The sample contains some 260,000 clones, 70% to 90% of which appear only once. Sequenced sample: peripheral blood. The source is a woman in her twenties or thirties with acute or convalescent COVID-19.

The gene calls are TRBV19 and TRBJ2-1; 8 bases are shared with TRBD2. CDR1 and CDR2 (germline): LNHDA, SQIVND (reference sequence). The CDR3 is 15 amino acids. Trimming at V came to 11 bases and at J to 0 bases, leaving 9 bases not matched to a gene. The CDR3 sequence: CASTRTSISYNEQFF. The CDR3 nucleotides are TGTGCCTCGACTAGGACTAGCATCTCCTACAATGAGCAGTTCTTC.

In DNA form, the CDR3 reads TGTGCCAGCAGTTACGCGGGGCTAGCGGGAGTTGGGCGCAATGAGCAGTTCTTC. It encodes CASSYAGLAGVGRNEQFF. The V call is TRBV6-2 or TRBV6-3, the J call TRBJ2-1; TRBD2 matches 10 bases. V lost 2 bases to trimming and J lost 6 bases; unmatched junction nucleotides: 13. Per the germline V gene, CDR1 is MNHEY and CDR2 is SVGEGT. The CDR3 runs 18 residues.

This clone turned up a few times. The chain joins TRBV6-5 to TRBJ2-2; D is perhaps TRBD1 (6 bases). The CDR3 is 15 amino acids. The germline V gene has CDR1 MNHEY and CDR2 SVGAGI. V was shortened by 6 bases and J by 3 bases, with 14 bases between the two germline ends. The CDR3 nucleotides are TGTGCCAGCAGCCCAGGGGATTTGGACACCGGGGAGCTGTTTTTT. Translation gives CASSPGDLDTGELFF.

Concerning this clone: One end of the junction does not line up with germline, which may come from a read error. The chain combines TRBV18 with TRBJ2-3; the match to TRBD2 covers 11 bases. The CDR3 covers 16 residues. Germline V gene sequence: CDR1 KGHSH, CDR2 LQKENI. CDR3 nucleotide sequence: TGTGCCAGCTCTCCACTAGCGGGGGCTAGCACAGATACGCAGTATTTT. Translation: CASSPLAGASTDTQYF.

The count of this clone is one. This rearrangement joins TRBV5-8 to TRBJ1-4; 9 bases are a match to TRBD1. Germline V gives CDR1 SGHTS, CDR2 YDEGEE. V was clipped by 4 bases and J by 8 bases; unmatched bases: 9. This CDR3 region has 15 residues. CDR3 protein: CASSLAGQGGEKLFF. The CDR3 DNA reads TGTGCCAGCAGCCTGGCGGGACAGGGAGGAGAAAAACTGTTTTTT.

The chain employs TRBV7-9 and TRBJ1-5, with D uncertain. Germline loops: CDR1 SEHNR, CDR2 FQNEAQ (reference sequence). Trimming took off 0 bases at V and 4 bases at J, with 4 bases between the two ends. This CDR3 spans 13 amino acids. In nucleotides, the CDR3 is TGTGCCAGCAGCTTAGCGAGAAATCAGCCCCAGCATTTT. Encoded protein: CASSLARNQPQHF.

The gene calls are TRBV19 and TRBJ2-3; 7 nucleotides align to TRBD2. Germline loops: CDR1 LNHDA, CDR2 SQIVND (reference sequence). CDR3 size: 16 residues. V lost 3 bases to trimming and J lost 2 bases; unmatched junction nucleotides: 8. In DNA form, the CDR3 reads TGTGCCAGTAGTATCGGCGCCGGGACTAACACAGATACGCAGTATTTT. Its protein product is CASSIGAGTNTDTQYF.

CDR3 coding DNA: TGTGCCAGTAGTAGGGACAGGGGGATATACGAGCAGTACTTC. Its protein is CASSRDRGIYEQYF. V usage is TRBV19 and J usage is TRBJ2-7, with 11 bases that match TRBD1. From germline, CDR1 is LNHDA and CDR2 SQIVND (reference sequence). Trimming at V came to 4 bases and at J to 4 bases, leaving 3 bases not matched to a gene. The CDR3 is 14 amino acids.

The CDR3 DNA follows: TGTGCCAGTAGCGGACTAGCGGGAGGCCGTCGTCTCGATGAGCAGTTCTTC. Translating it yields CASSGLAGGRRLDEQFF. The V call is TRBV19, the J call TRBJ2-1, with TRBD2 matching over 14 bases. J was trimmed by 8 bases and V by 6 bases; bases with no gene match: 12. This CDR3 spans 17 amino acids. Germline assignment: CDR1 LNHDA and CDR2 SQIVND (reference sequence).

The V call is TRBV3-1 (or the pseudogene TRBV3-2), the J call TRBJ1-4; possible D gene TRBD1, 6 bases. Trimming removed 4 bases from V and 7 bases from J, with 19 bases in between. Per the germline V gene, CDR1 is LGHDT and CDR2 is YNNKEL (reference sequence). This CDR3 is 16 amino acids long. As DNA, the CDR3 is TGTGCCAGCAGCCTCGAAGGCCAGGGGAGTAGTGAAAAACTGTTTTTT. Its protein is CASSLEGQGSSEKLFF.

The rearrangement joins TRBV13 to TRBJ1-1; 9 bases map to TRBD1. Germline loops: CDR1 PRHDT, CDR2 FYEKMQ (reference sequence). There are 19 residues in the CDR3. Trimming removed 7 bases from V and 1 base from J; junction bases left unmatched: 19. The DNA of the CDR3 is TGTGCCAGCACCCCAGGGGACCGGGACAGGGATTTCGGGAACACTGAAGCTTTCTTT. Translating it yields CASTPGDRDRDFGNTEAFF.

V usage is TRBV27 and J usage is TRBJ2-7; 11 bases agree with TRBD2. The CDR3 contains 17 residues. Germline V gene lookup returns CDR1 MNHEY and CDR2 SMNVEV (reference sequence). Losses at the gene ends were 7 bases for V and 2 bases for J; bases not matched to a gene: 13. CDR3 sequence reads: CASKICCETSGTYEQYF. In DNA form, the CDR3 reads TGTGCCAGCAAAATTTGTTGCGAGACTAGCGGGACCTACGAGCAGTACTTC.

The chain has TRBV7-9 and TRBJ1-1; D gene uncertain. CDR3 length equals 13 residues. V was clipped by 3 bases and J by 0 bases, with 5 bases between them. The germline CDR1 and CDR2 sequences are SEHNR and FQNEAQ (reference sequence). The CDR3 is CASSFEMNTEAFF. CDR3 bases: TGTGCCAGCAGCTTCGAGATGAACACTGAAGCTTTCTTT.

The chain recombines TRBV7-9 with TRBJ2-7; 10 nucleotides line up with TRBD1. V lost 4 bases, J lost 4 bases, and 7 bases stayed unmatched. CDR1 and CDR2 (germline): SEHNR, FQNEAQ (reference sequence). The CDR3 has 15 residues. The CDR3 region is CASSWKGTGEYEQYF. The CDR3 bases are TGTGCCAGCAGCTGGAAGGGGACAGGGGAGTACGAGCAGTACTTC.

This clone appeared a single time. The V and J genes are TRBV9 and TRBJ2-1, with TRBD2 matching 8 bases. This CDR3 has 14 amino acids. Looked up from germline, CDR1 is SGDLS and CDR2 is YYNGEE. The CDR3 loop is CGRLAGLTDHEQFF. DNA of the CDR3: TGTGGGAGGCTAGCGGGCCTAACCGACCATGAGCAGTTCTTC.

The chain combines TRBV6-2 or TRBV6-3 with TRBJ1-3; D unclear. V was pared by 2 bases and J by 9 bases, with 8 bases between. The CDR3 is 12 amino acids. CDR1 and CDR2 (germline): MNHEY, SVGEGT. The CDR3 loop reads CASSYDLGTIYF. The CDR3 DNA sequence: TGTGCCAGCAGTTACGACTTGGGCACCATATATTTT.

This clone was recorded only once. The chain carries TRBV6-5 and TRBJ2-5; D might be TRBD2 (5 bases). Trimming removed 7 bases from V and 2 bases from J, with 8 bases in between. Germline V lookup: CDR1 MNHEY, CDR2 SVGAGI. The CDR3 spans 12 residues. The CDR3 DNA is TGTGCCAGCAAAAGAGGGCAAGAGACCCAGTACTTC. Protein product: CASKRGQETQYF.

This chain's CDR3 is CASSIHSRAGLDEKLFF. CDR3 coding DNA: TGTGCCAGCAGCATACACAGTAGGGCAGGGTTGGATGAAAAACTGTTTTTT. The chain recombines TRBV11-3 with TRBJ1-4; D might be TRBD1 (5 bases). V dropped 5 bases and J dropped 6 bases, with 22 bases sitting between them. CDR1 is SGHNT and CDR2 is YENEEA in the germline V gene. This CDR3 spans 17 amino acids.

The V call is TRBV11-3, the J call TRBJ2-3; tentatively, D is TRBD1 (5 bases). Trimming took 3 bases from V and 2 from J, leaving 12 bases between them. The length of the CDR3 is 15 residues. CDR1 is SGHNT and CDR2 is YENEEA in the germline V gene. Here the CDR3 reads CASSFYTGITDTQYF. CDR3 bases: TGTGCCAGCAGCTTCTATACAGGTATCACAGATACGCAGTATTTT. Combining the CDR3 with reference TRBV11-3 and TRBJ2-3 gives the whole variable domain EAGVVQSPRYKIIEKKQPVAFWCNPISGHNTLYWYLQNLGQGPELLIRYENEEAVDDSQLPKDRFSAERLKGVDSTLKIQPAELGDSAVYLCASSFYTGITDTQYFGPGTRLTVL.

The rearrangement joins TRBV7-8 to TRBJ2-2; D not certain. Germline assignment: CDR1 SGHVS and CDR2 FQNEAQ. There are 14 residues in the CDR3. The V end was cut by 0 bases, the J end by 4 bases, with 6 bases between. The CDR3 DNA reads TGTGCCAGCAGCTTAGCCAGCGTCACCGGGGAGCTGTTTTTT. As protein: CASSLASVTGELFF.

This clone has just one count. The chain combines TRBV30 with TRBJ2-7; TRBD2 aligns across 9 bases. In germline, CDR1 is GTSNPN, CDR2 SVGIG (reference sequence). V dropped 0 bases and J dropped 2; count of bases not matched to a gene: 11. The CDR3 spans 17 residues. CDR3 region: CAWSVKTSGTFTYEQYF. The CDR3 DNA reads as TGTGCCTGGAGTGTAAAGACTAGCGGTACCTTTACCTACGAGCAGTACTTC.

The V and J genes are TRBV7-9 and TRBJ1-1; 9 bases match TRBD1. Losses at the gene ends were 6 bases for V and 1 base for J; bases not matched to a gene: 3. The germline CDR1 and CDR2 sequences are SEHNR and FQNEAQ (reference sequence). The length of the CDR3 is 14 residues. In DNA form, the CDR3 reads TGTGCCAGCAGAAGGACAGGGGCGAACACTGAAGCTTTCTTT. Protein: CASRRTGANTEAFF.

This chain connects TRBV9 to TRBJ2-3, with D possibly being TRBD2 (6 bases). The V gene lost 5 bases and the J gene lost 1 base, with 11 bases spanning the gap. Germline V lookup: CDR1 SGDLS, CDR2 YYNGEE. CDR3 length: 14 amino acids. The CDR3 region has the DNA TGTGCCAGCAGTCAGGAGGGCGGCACAGATACGCAGTATTTT. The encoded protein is CASSQEGGTDTQYF. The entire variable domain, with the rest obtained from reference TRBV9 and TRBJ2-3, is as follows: DSGVTQTPKHLITATGQRVTLRCSPRSGDLSVYWYQQSLDQGLQFLIQYYNGEERAKGNILERFSAQQFPDLHSELNLSSLELGDSALYFCASSQEGGTDTQYFGPGTRLTVL.

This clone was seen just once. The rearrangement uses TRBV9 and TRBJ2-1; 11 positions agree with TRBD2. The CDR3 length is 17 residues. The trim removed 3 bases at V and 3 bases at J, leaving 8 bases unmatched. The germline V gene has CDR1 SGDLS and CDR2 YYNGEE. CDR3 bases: TGTGCCAGCAGCGAGAGGACGACTAGCGGGAACTACAATGAGCAGTTCTTC. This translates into CASSERTTSGNYNEQFF.